Detailed here is one TCR beta chain. Its antigen is unknown. These data are taken from a study of post-analysis software for immune sequencing data. On the study more broadly: There were relapsing-remitting, secondary progressive and progressive-relapsing multiple sclerosis among the disease courses included. Broader study findings: In patients, TRBV5-6, TRBV5-1 and TRBV20-1 belonged to roughly five TRBV segments found more frequently than in controls. Relative to controls, patients with multiple sclerosis showed significantly lower normalized Chao1 diversity. Under the F measure, samples that were prepared in one batch clustered strongly together.

Built from TCR beta cDNA, the libraries had unique molecular identifiers in them. About 500,000 cDNA molecules were obtained per 1 to 10 million input T cells. MiXCR was run by TCRdb on the PCR reads, yielding one entry per CDR3 protein. The sample includes approximately 460,000 distinct CDR3 sequences, around 40% seen only once; the top ten take roughly 12%. V shed 3 bases and J shed 4 bases, with 12 bases lying between them. The CDR3 is made up of 15 amino acids. The germline gives CDR1 SEHNR, CDR2 FQNEAQ (reference sequence). This receptor was taken from a girl aged 5-17 years with multiple sclerosis. The chain recombines TRBV7-9 with TRBJ1-4, with D possibly matching TRBD1 (6 bases). Sequences were obtained from blood. CDR3 sequence (DNA): TGTGCCAGCAGCTTCCTTGGACAGAATAATGAAAAACTGTTTTTT. This gives the protein CASSFLGQNNEKLFF.